This T cell receptor (beta chain) comes out of a study of shared clonotypes between healthy human individuals. Naive CD8 cells lacked CD45RO and underwent positive selection for CCR7, leaving out terminally differentiated effector memory CD45RA+ cells. Assay used: immunoSEQ multiplex PCR; TCRdb lists only in-frame clones, some missing. The profile covers some 2.1 million clones, with just under 95% appearing a single time and more than 0.95% taken by the ten largest. With respect to this clone: The sample contains more than one DNA sequence encoding this CDR3.

The V gene lost 1 base and the J gene lost 0 bases, with 5 bases spanning the gap. Germline CDR1 SGHTA, CDR2 FQGNSA. The CDR3 extends over 14 amino acids. This receptor was taken from a man aged 18 to 29 in good health. Sequenced: naive CD8+ T cells sorted from blood. The rearrangement uses TRBV7-2 and TRBJ2-3; D remains unclear. The CDR3 DNA follows: TGTGCCAGCAGCTTAGGCGCGAGCACAGATACGCAGTATTTT. Encoded protein: CASSLGASTDTQYF. The complete variable domain, with remaining parts taken from reference TRBV7-2 and TRBJ2-3, reads GAGVSQSPSNKVTEKGKDVELRCDPISGHTALYWYRQSLGQGLEFLIYFQGNSAPDKSGLPSDRFSAERTGGSVSTLTIQRTQQEDSAVYLCASSLGASTDTQYFGPGTRLTVL.